This TCR beta chain was documented in a study of T cells in Graves' hyperthyroidism and ophthalmopathy. Study observations and caveats: Most thyroid clonotypes expanded above 0.001 were also detected in blood.

Uncontrolled infection, other autoimmune disease, pregnancy or lactation excluded patients. The diagnoses drew upon clinical symptoms, serum thyroxine and TRAb, thyroid ultrasound and orbital computed tomography. V shed 5 bases and J 3 bases; nucleotides not matched to a gene: 1. Germline V gives CDR1 LNHNV, CDR2 YYDKDF (reference sequence). This CDR3 spans 15 amino acids. Comments on this clonotype: Its antigen is unidentified.

RNA transcripts were the template for amplifying TCR beta CDR3 regions. TCR CDR3 underwent first-round RT-PCR with the HTBI primer set. TCRdb re-analysed the multiplex PCR reads in MiXCR, keeping a single row per CDR3 protein. The sample lists more than 500,000 distinct CDR3 sequences, around 42% occurring once. The receptor was isolated from an adult woman with Graves' disease, either hyperthyroidism or ophthalmopathy (not recorded which). The chain joins TRBV15 to TRBJ2-2; the match to TRBD2 covers 12 bases. The sample consisted of peripheral blood or thyroid tissue (not recorded which). This chain's CDR3 is CATSRLAGDTGELFF. The CDR3 bases are TGTGCCACCAGCCGACTAGCGGGGGACACCGGGGAGCTGTTTTTT.